This T cell receptor beta chain derives from a study of OX40 agonist ivuxolimab in advanced cancers. Trimming shortened V by 5 bases and J by 5 bases, and 15 bases separated the two germline ends. The germline CDR1 and CDR2 sequences are SEHNR and FQNEAQ (reference sequence). The CDR3 is made up of 14 amino acids. Blood specimens came from baseline, cycle 4 day 1, and cycle 7 day 1. Method: immunoSEQ multiplex PCR; TCRdb's copy keeps in-frame clones and lacks some. The sample records some 58,000 clones, approximately 80% being singletons. This clone turned up a few times. This specimen was CD4+ or CD8+ T cells sorted from blood, taken in a trial of the OX40 agonist ivuxolimab. This receptor was taken from an adult with an advanced solid tumor such as melanoma, head and neck, liver or kidney cancer. The genes are TRBV7-9 and TRBJ2-5, with D perhaps matching TRBD2 (6 bases). CDR3 DNA: TGTGCCAGCAGCCCGATGGGCGGAGGGGAGACCCAGTACTTC. This gives the protein CASSPMGGGETQYF.